The 29 T cell receptor beta chains given below trace back to one sample, sequenced in a study of OX40 agonist ivuxolimab in advanced cancers. The assay was immunoSEQ multiplex PCR, and TCRdb's table has in-frame clones only and misses some. The sample holds about 62,000 clones, approximately 85% seen once. This specimen consisted of CD4+ or CD8+ T cells sorted from blood, obtained in a trial of the OX40 agonist ivuxolimab. These receptors were collected from an adult with an advanced solid tumor such as melanoma, head and neck, liver or kidney cancer.

The chain couples TRBV7-3 to TRBJ2-7, with 9 bases lining up with TRBD2. CDR1 is SGHTA and CDR2 is FQGTGA in the germline V gene. The CDR3 is made up of 14 amino acids. The V segment lost 2 bases and the J segment 6 bases; nucleotides outside the gene matches: 5. CDR3: CASSLLAGSFEQYF. DNA of the CDR3: TGTGCCAGCAGCTTACTAGCGGGATCATTCGAGCAGTACTTC. Full variable domain (remainder filled in from reference TRBV7-3 and TRBJ2-7): GAGVSQTPSNKVTEKGKYVELRCDPISGHTALYWYRQSLGQGPEFLIYFQGTGAADDSGLPNDRFFAVRPEGSVSTLKIQRTERGDSAVYLCASSLLAGSFEQYFGPGTRLTVT.

This clone was recorded once. The chain joins TRBV4-2 to TRBJ2-5, with D perhaps TRBD1 (6 bases). Trimming pared 5 bases from V and 5 bases from J, leaving 12 bases between. The germline gives CDR1 LGHNA, CDR2 YNFKEQ. This CDR3 has 13 amino acids. CDR3 amino acids: CASSVTGWETQYF. Here the CDR3 DNA reads TGTGCCAGCAGCGTCACAGGGTGGGAGACCCAGTACTTC.

At least ten counts were recorded for this clone. This chain uses TRBV28 with TRBJ2-7; TRBD1 or TRBD2 may be the D gene (5 bases each). This CDR3 region has 14 residues. Germline-derived CDR1 and CDR2 are MDHEN and SYDVKM. V dropped 7 bases and J dropped 3 bases, with 16 bases sitting between them. CDR3 nucleotide sequence: TGTGCCAGCACTCTTAAGGGGAGTTTCTACGAGCAGTACTTC. Translation gives CASTLKGSFYEQYF.

CDR3 coding DNA: TGTGCCAGCAGCGCCTCTGGCGGGGGGGTGTCCTACGAGCAGTACTTC. Translation: CASSASGGGVSYEQYF. The rearrangement joins TRBV9 to TRBJ2-7, with 9 bases fitting TRBD2. The V gene end was trimmed by 3 bases and the J gene end by 1 base; junction bases not matched to a gene: 8. Germline V gene sequence: CDR1 SGDLS, CDR2 YYNGEE. This CDR3 contains 16 residues.

The chain employs TRBV21-1 and TRBJ2-1. TRBV21-1 is marked as a pseudogene. The CDR3 runs 13 residues. The CDR3 DNA sequence: TGTGCCAGCATCGTCTTCGGAATGAATGAGCAGTTCTTC. This gives the protein CASIVFGMNEQFF.

The V gene is TRBV2, the J gene TRBJ2-2; D assignment may be TRBD1 or TRBD2 (5 bases each). V was cut by 6 bases and J by 0 bases, with 14 bases left in between. This CDR3 has 16 amino acids. Per the germline V gene, CDR1 is SNHLY and CDR2 is FYNNEI. The CDR3 loop reads CASREWQGPNTGELFF. CDR3 bases: TGTGCCAGCAGGGAATGGCAGGGACCGAACACCGGGGAGCTGTTTTTT.

This clone was found once. The chain carries TRBV9 and TRBJ2-5, with 7 bases aligning to TRBD1. Germline CDR1 and CDR2: SGDLS and YYNGEE. The CDR3 length is 15 residues. Germline trimming cut 0 bases from V and 4 bases from J; bases unmatched to any gene: 6. The CDR3 DNA reads as TGTGCCAGCAGCGTAGCTGGGACAGCAAGAGAGACCCAGTACTTC. Residues: CASSVAGTARETQYF.

V is TRBV4-1 and J is TRBJ2-5; a weak D match, TRBD2 (6 bases). Trimming removed 3 bases at V and 5 bases at J, with 13 bases between. Germline CDR1 reads MGHRA; CDR2 reads YSYEKL. CDR3 size: 14 residues. CDR3 loop: CASSHAGTAETQYF. CDR3 nucleotides: TGCGCCAGCAGCCATGCCGGGACTGCGGAGACCCAGTACTTC.

The V gene is TRBV5-1, the J gene TRBJ2-3; the D gene could be TRBD1 or TRBD2 (5 bases each). Deletions cut 0 bases from V and 1 base from J, with 9 bases between. Germline V gives CDR1 SGHRS, CDR2 YFSETQ. The CDR3 extends over 15 amino acids. The CDR3 nucleotides read TGCGCCAGCAGCTTGGTTCGGGGCCGCACAGATACGCAGTATTTT. This gives the protein CASSLVRGRTDTQYF.

This chain connects TRBV2 to TRBJ1-3, with D unclear. In germline, CDR1 is SNHLY, CDR2 FYNNEI. V was pared by 2 bases and J by 0 bases, with 14 bases between. The CDR3 consists of 17 residues. The CDR3 DNA sequence: TGTGCCAGCAGTGAATACGTGGGTACCGTCTCTGGAAACACCATATATTTT. Its protein product is CASSEYVGTVSGNTIYF.

The gene calls are TRBV12-5 and TRBJ2-3, with D possibly called TRBD1 or TRBD2 (6 bases each). The germline CDR1 and CDR2 sequences are LGHNT and FRNRAP. V lost 2 bases, J lost 8 bases, and 14 bases lay in between. The CDR3 spans 14 residues. CDR3 sequence (DNA): TGTGCTAGTGGTTTGCCGGGGGCCCGATTTACGCAGTATTTT. It specifies CASGLPGARFTQYF.

This clone was seen a few times. The chain joins TRBV9 to TRBJ2-7, with a weak D call TRBD1 (6 bases). CDR1 and CDR2 from the germline V gene are SGDLS and YYNGEE. V was cut by 4 bases and J by 1 base, with 15 bases left in between. This CDR3 has 15 amino acids. CDR3 in amino acids: CASSLRDTGSYEQYF. DNA of the CDR3: TGTGCCAGCAGCTTACGGGACACTGGATCCTACGAGCAGTACTTC.

V usage is TRBV5-1 and J usage is TRBJ2-3; D uncertain. The CDR3 is 15 residues long. V was pared by 1 base and J by 2 bases, with 11 bases between. The germline V gene has CDR1 SGHRS and CDR2 YFSETQ. This CDR3 reads CASSLRQTPTDTQYF. The CDR3 DNA is TGCGCCAGCAGCTTGCGACAAACTCCCACAGATACGCAGTATTTT.

This chain uses TRBV2 with TRBJ2-7; D ambiguous. CDR1 and CDR2 from the germline V gene are SNHLY and FYNNEI. The CDR3 extends over 16 amino acids. V shed 7 bases and J shed 0 bases, with 19 bases lying between them. CDR3 amino acids: CASILLDRLDSYEQYF. CDR3 DNA sequence: TGTGCCAGCATTCTCCTGGACCGTCTGGACTCCTACGAGCAGTACTTC.

This clone was detected once. V and J are TRBV7-9 and TRBJ2-3; D gene ambiguous. From germline, CDR1 is SEHNR and CDR2 FQNEAQ (reference sequence). V lost 6 bases and J lost 5, with 15 bases in between. The CDR3 contains 14 residues. The CDR3 DNA reads TGTGCCAGCAGACATCGGGTGTCTGGAGATACGCAGTATTTT. This translates into CASRHRVSGDTQYF.

This clone showed up just once. The rearrangement joins TRBV2 to TRBJ2-3; a possible D gene is TRBD1 (6 bases). The V gene lost 5 bases and the J gene lost 4 bases, with 19 bases spanning the gap. The CDR3 length is 16 residues. Germline V gives CDR1 SNHLY, CDR2 FYNNEI. This CDR3 reads CASSSQGRMTADTQYF. CDR3 DNA sequence: TGTGCCAGCAGTTCACAGGGAAGAATGACGGCAGATACGCAGTATTTT.

This chain uses TRBV5-6 with TRBJ2-1; TRBD2 matches at 13 bases. After removal of 4 bases from V and 9 bases from J, the junction contained 7 bases not matched to a gene. Per the germline V gene, CDR1 is SGHDT and CDR2 is YYEEEE. There are 15 residues in the CDR3. The chain's CDR3 is CASSPGLAGDGEQFF. CDR3 in DNA: TGTGCCAGCAGCCCTGGACTAGCGGGAGATGGTGAGCAGTTCTTC.

The chain links TRBV28 to TRBJ1-2; the D is unclear. V lost 10 bases and J 3 bases, leaving 18 bases between the germline ends. The CDR3 extends over 14 amino acids. Germline CDR1 is MDHEN and CDR2 is SYDVKM. The CDR3 region has the DNA TGTGCCACCGGGCCCGTGAGTGGTCACTATGGCTACACCTTC. It specifies CATGPVSGHYGYTF.

The chain employs TRBV7-9 and TRBJ2-7; 10 nucleotides match TRBD1. The germline V gene encodes CDR1 SEHNR and CDR2 FQNEAQ (reference sequence). V shed 3 bases and J 3 bases; nucleotides not matched to a gene: 5. The CDR3 has 15 amino acids. The CDR3 DNA sequence: TGTGCCAGCAGCTTGGGGACAGGGGTTATCTACGAGCAGTACTTC. Translated: CASSLGTGVIYEQYF. The full variable domain, rest sourced from reference TRBV7-9 and TRBJ2-7, is DTGVSQNPRHKITKRGQNVTFRCDPISEHNRLYWYRQTLGQGPEFLTYFQNEAQLEKSRLLSDRFSAERPKGSFSTLEIQRTEQGDSAMYLCASSLGTGVIYEQYFGPGTRLTVT.

The rearrangement joins TRBV27 to TRBJ1-2; D gene unclear. Germline-derived CDR1 and CDR2 are MNHEY and SMNVEV (reference sequence). The CDR3 extends over 12 amino acids. Trimming removed 6 bases from V and 8 bases from J, with 13 bases in between. This CDR3 is CASRLSGKGYTF. In DNA form, the CDR3 reads TGTGCCAGCAGGCTGTCGGGGAAAGGCTACACCTTC.

This clone appeared once. The chain recombines TRBV5-1 with TRBJ2-5; 7 bases map to TRBD2. This CDR3 has 16 amino acids. CDR1 is SGHRS and CDR2 is YFSETQ in the germline V gene. J lost 5 bases, V lost 0 bases, and 10 bases had no gene match. This chain's CDR3 is CASSLAVSSGGETQYF. The CDR3 DNA follows: TGCGCCAGCAGCTTGGCCGTCTCTAGCGGAGGGGAGACCCAGTACTTC.

The chain's CDR3 is CASSLSPLSTAGYTF. The CDR3 DNA follows: TGTGCCAGCAGCCTAAGCCCCCTCAGTACGGCTGGCTACACCTTC. The rearrangement joins TRBV6-6 to TRBJ1-2; no clear D. The CDR3 sequence is 15 residues long. Between the trimmed V and J ends, which lost 6 bases and 7 bases, there was a span of 21 bases. CDR1 and CDR2 from the germline V gene are MNHNY and SVGAGI (reference sequence).

J is TRBJ1-1 and V is TRBV7-3; TRBD1 aligns across 8 bases. Looked up from germline, CDR1 is SGHTA and CDR2 is FQGTGA. The CDR3 is 13 residues long. V lost 5 bases to trimming and J lost 4 bases; unmatched junction nucleotides: 3. The CDR3 sequence is CASSVQGGTEAFF. In DNA form, the CDR3 reads TGTGCCAGCAGCGTACAGGGGGGCACTGAAGCTTTCTTT.

This sequence joins TRBV6-5 and TRBJ2-5; TRBD1 agrees at 8 bases. In germline, CDR1 is MNHEY, CDR2 SVGAGI. V dropped 4 bases and J dropped 4; count of bases not matched to a gene: 5. The CDR3 contains 14 residues. This chain's CDR3 is CASSSVTGVETQYF. The CDR3 bases are TGTGCCAGCAGTTCTGTGACAGGGGTAGAGACCCAGTACTTC.

The chain joins TRBV7-2 to TRBJ1-1; TRBD1 matches at 8 bases. Germline V gene lookup returns CDR1 SGHTA and CDR2 FQGNSA. With V trimmed by 5 bases and J by 0 bases, 5 bases remained unmatched. The CDR3 length is 15 residues. CDR3 loop: CASSRQGPVNTEAFF. Here the CDR3 DNA reads TGTGCCAGCAGCCGACAGGGGCCGGTGAACACTGAAGCTTTCTTT.

V is TRBV25-1 and J is TRBJ1-1; 9 bases fit TRBD1. Germline trimming cut 3 bases from V and 1 base from J; bases unmatched to any gene: 3. Per germline, CDR1 MGHDK and CDR2 SYGVNS. The CDR3 has 15 residues. The CDR3 reads CASSESGQGNTEAFF. DNA for the CDR3: TGTGCCAGCAGTGAGTCGGGACAGGGGAACACTGAAGCTTTCTTT.

In its sample, this clone was seen a few times. The V and J genes are TRBV5-3 and TRBJ2-6; D gene uncertain. TRBV5-3 is labeled an ORF, and its function is uncertain. The CDR3 contains 15 residues. Trimming pared 4 bases from V and 1 base from J, leaving 9 bases between. The CDR3 spells CARSPKISGANVLTF. CDR3 coding DNA: TGTGCCAGAAGCCCCAAAATATCTGGGGCCAACGTCCTGACTTTC.

This clone was picked up a small number of times. This CDR3 is CASSLEGQGALGAPLHF. The CDR3 coding sequence is TGTGCCAGCAGCTTAGAGGGACAGGGGGCGCTAGGGGCACCCCTCCACTTT. The chain recombines TRBV13 with TRBJ1-6; TRBD1 matches 12 bases. Germline V gives CDR1 PRHDT, CDR2 FYEKMQ (reference sequence). V was clipped by 1 base and J by 11 bases; unmatched bases: 9. The CDR3 length is 17 residues.

This sequence joins TRBV7-8 and TRBJ2-2; either TRBD1 or TRBD2 may fit D (5 bases each). The V end was cut by 6 bases, the J end by 3 bases, with 8 bases between. The CDR3 sequence is 13 residues long. Per germline, CDR1 SGHVS and CDR2 FQNEAQ. CDR3 protein: CASRGPDTGELFF. CDR3 in DNA: TGTGCCAGCAGGGGACCCGACACCGGGGAGCTGTTTTTT.